This T cell receptor (beta chain) was recovered during a study of blood T cell repertoires in COVID-19. Study-level background: PBMCs, B-cell-depleted T cells, or T cells provided the cDNA or gDNA that made up the material.

Germline V gene sequence: CDR1 MDHEN, CDR2 SYDVKM. This CDR3 has 13 amino acids. V dropped 7 bases and J dropped 8 bases, with 17 bases sitting between them. Participant reports of clinical history set cohort assignment. The protocol was immunoSEQ multiplex PCR, while the TCRdb copy is restricted to in-frame clones and leaves out a portion. The sample contains 320,000 or so clones, about nine tenths of which appear only once. The source material was PBMCs or T cells enriched from blood (not recorded which). The TCR comes from a man aged 60 to 75 who had recovered from COVID-19. V is TRBV28 and J is TRBJ1-2, with a weak D call TRBD1 (6 bases). The CDR3 protein is CASTEQQGYGYTF. The CDR3 DNA sequence: TGTGCCAGCACCGAGCAACAGGGTTACGGCTACACCTTC.